The following is a TCR beta chain sequence with its context. Its antigen is not known. PCR was performed a second time for about 7 to 12 cycles using a sample-barcoded 5' primer and a J-beta primer mix. One entry per CDR3 protein results from TCRdb running MiXCR on the 5' RACE reads. The data contain just under 750,000 distinct CDR3 sequences, 22% of them seen just once; the ten biggest clones take up about 22%. Germline V gene sequence: CDR1 SGHTS, CDR2 YDEGEE. There are 13 residues in the CDR3. This record comes from a study of blood T cells in healthy people across ages. Points from the study as a whole: Not knowing donor CMV status may have confounded expanded clonotype changes. Long-lived donors carried more naive CD4+ cells and greater diversity than aged donors. Roughly linear declines in TCR beta diversity per million T cells occurred with age.

This receptor was identified in a man between 65 and 85 years old in good health. The specimen was blood. The rearrangement joins TRBV5-8 to TRBJ2-5; D uncertain. For the CDR3, the DNA is TGTGCAACCAGGCCTCGGGCCCGAGACACCCAGTACTTC. This translates into CATRPRARDTQYF.